This T cell receptor beta chain comes out of a study of radiation and T cells in renal cell carcinoma. Study context: Nephrectomy followed 15 Gy stereotactic body radiation by 4 weeks.

Points on this clone: What it binds is not known.

Time point noted: blood 2 weeks post-SBRT. The treatment: 15 Gy SBRT to primary tumor, nephrectomy 4 weeks later. Using immunoSEQ multiplex PCR, the repertoire was profiled, and TCRdb retains in-frame clones only, with some absent. The sample consists of roughly 130,000 clones, 88% of them appearing once. Germline V lookup: CDR1 SGHTA, CDR2 FQGTGA. With 5 bases removed from V and 5 bases from J, the gap between germline ends came to 15 bases. This CDR3 has 14 residues. Study outcomes and limitations: Top tumor clonotypes rose in blood 2 weeks post-radiation, then contracted.

The source is a woman aged 70-85 years with renal cell carcinoma. The chain is built from TRBV7-3 and TRBJ1-1; no firm D call. The starting material was blood, obtained from a patient whose treatment included radiotherapy and nephrectomy. The DNA of the CDR3 is TGTGCCAGCAGCGATAGAATAGGGTCGACTGAAGCTTTCTTT. Translation: CASSDRIGSTEAFF.